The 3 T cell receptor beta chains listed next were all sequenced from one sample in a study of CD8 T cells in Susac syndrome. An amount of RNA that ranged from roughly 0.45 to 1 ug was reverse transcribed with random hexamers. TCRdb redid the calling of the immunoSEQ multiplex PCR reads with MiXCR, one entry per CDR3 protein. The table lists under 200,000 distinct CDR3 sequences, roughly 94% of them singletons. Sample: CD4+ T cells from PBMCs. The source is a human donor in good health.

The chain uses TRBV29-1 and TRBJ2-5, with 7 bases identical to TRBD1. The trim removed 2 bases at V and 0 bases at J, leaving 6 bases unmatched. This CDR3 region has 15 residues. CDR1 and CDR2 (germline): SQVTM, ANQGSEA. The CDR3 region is CSVEPGQNYQETQYF. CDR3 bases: TGCAGCGTTGAACCGGGACAGAACTACCAAGAGACCCAGTACTTC.

The DNA for the CDR3 is TGTGCCAGCAGCCGTGTTGGGACAGGCTTCGACACTGAAGCTTTCTTT. This translates into CASSRVGTGFDTEAFF. This chain uses TRBV3-1 with TRBJ1-1; 8 bases map to TRBD1. This CDR3 region has 16 residues. Germline V gives CDR1 LGHDT, CDR2 YNNKEL (reference sequence). The J segment lost 3 bases and the V segment lost 4 bases, leaving 10 bases of the junction unmatched.

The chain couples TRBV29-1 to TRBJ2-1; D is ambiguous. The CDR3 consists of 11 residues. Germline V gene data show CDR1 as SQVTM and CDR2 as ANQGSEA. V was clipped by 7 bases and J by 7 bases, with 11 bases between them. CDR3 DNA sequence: TGCAGCGCAGAAATCCTGAATGAGCAGTTCTTC. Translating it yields CSAEILNEQFF.